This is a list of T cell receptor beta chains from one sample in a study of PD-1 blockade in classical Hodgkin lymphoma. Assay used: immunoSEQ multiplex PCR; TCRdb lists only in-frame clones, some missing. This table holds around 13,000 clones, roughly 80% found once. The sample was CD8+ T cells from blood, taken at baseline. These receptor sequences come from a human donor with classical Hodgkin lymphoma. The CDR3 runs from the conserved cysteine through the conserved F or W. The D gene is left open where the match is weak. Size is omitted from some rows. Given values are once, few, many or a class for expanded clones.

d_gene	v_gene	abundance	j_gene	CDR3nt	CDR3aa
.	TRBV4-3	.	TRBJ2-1	TGCGCCAGCAGCCAATCCTCCCTGAGGCAGTTCTTC	CASSQSSLRQFF
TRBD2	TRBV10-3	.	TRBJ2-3	TGTGCCATCAGTGCTGCGGGGGATTTCACAGATACGCAGTATTTT	CAISAAGDFTDTQYF
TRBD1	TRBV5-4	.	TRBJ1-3	TGTGCCAGCAGCCCGACAGGGCACTCTGGAAACACCATATATTTT	CASSPTGHSGNTIYF
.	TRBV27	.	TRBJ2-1	TGTGCCAGCAGTCTGCAGGGGTTGTGGAATGAGCAGTTCTTC	CASSLQGLWNEQFF
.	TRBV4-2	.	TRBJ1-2	TGTGCCAGCAGCCCAGCGGTTGACCACCTCGCCTATGGCTACACCTTC	CASSPAVDHLAYGYTF
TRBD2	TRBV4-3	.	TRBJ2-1	TGCGCCAGCAGCCACGGGACTAGCGGGGGGCCATACAATGAGCAGTTCTTC	CASSHGTSGGPYNEQFF
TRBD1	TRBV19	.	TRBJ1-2	TGTGCCAGTAAACCGGGACAGGGAGGATATGGCTACACCTTC	CASKPGQGGYGYTF
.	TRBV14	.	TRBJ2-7	TGTGCCAGCAGCCAAGAGGTGGCTTACCTCTTCTACGAGCAGTACTTC	CASSQEVAYLFYEQYF
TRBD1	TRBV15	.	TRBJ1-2	TGTGCCACCAGCAGCCACACAGGGGATTCGCGATGGGGCTACACCTTC	CATSSHTGDSRWGYTF
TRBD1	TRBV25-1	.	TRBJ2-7	TGTGCCAGCACCGTAGGACAGGGGGCGACCGAGCAGTACTTC	CASTVGQGATEQYF
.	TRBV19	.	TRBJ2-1	TGTGCCAGTAGGCTGACAGACAGCTCCTACAATGAGCAGTTCTTC	CASRLTDSSYNEQFF
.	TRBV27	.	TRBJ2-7	TGTGCCAGCAGTTTAACGGCAGGCTCCTACGAGCAGTACTTC	CASSLTAGSYEQYF
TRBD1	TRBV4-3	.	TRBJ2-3	TGCGCCAGCAGCCAGGACCAGGGGGCGCGAGATACGCAGTATTTT	CASSQDQGARDTQYF
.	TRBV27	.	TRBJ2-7	TGTGCCAGCAGTTTAAGGGTCCCCTACGAGCAGTACTTC	CASSLRVPYEQYF
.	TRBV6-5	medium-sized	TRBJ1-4	TGTGCCAGCAGTTGGGATAAAACAGGGAGTAATGAAAAACTGTTTTTT	CASSWDKTGSNEKLFF
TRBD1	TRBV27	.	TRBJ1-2	TGTGCCAGTAGAGGACAGGGGGCGGGCGGCTACACCTTC	CASRGQGAGGYTF
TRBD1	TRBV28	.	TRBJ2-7	TGTGCCAGCAGTACGGGACAGGGGGCGTCCGAGCAGTACTTC	CASSTGQGASEQYF
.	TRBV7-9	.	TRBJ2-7	TGTGCCAGCACCCCCACAGCAAGCTACGAGCAGTACTTC	CASTPTASYEQYF
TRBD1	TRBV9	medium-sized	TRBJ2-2	TGTGCCAGCGGCGATCGGGACAGGTCGACCGGGGAGCTGTTTTTT	CASGDRDRSTGELFF
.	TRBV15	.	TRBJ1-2	TGTGCCACCAGCAGTCACACAACTCCAGGCTATGGCTACACCTTC	CATSSHTTPGYGYTF
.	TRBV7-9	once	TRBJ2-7	TGTGCCAGCAGCGTAGTCTCTTACGAGCAGTACTTC	CASSVVSYEQYF
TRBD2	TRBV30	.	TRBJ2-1	TGTGCCTGGAGTTACGGGGGGGCCCCCTACAATGAGCAGTTCTTC	CAWSYGGAPYNEQFF
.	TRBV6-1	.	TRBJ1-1	TGTGCCAGCAGTGAGACAGAGTCCACTGAAGCTTTCTTT	CASSETESTEAFF
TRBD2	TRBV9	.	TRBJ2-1	TGTGCCAGCAGCTCATTGACCGGGACTAGCCTGGGCAATGAGCAGTTCTTC	CASSSLTGTSLGNEQFF
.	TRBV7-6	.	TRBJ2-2	TGTGCCAGCAGCTCAAGGGAGTCCGGGGAGCTGTTTTTT	CASSSRESGELFF
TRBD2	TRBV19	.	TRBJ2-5	TGTGCCAGTAGAGCCCTGAGCGGGGGGAAAGAGACCCAGTACTTC	CASRALSGGKETQYF
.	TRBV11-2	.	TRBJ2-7	TGTGCCAGCAGCCGAGGGCCGTCCTACGAGCAGTACTTC	CASSRGPSYEQYF
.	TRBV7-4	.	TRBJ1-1	TGTGCCAGCAGCTTAGACCCGGGTTGGGCTTTCTTT	CASSLDPGWAFF
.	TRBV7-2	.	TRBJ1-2	TGTGCCAGCAGCCGCACGCGGGGTTCGCTTGGCTACACCTTC	CASSRTRGSLGYTF
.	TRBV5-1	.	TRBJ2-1	TGCGCCAGCAGCTTGGCGAACTCCTACAATGAGCAGTTCTTC	CASSLANSYNEQFF
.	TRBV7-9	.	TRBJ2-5	TGTGCCAGCTCGGGGATAAACCAAGAGACCCAGTACTTC	CASSGINQETQYF
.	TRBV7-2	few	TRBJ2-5	TGTGCCAGCAGCTTGACCTCTAACGCGATCGCACTGTCTCGGGAGACCCAGTACTTC	CASSLTSNAIALSRETQYF
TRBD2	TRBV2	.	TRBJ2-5	TGTGCCAGCAGGGGACTAGCGGCCCAAGAGACCCAGTACTTC	CASRGLAAQETQYF
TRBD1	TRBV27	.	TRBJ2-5	TGTGCCAGCAGTGATAAGACAGGGGAGTTGCAGGAGCAGTACTTC	CASSDKTGELQEQYF
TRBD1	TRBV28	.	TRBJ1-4	TGTGCCAGCACTGTTGATCCCGGACAGGGCACTAATGAAAAACTGTTTTTT	CASTVDPGQGTNEKLFF
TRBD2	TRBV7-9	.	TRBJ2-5	TGTGCCAGCAGCTTACCGTTCGGCCTAGCGGCCGGGGAGACCCAGTACTTC	CASSLPFGLAAGETQYF
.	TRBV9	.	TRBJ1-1	TGTGCCAGCAGCGAACAGGGTCTTAACACTGAAGCTTTCTTT	CASSEQGLNTEAFF
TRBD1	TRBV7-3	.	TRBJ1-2	TGTGCCAGCAGCGGCCCCGGGACAGAAAACTATGGCTACACCTTC	CASSGPGTENYGYTF
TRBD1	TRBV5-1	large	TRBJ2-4	TGCGCCAGCAGCGGACCGGGACAGCTACCCATTCAGTACTTC	CASSGPGQLPIQYF
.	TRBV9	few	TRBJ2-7	TGTGCCAGCAGCGGAGGGACGGTTGGATCCTACGAGCAGTACTTC	CASSGGTVGSYEQYF
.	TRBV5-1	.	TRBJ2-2	TGCGCCAGCAGCTTGCGGCCGGAGGGGAACGGGGAGCTGTTTTTT	CASSLRPEGNGELFF
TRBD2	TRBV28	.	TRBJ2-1	TGTGCCAGCAGTTTAAAGTTGGGACTAGCGGACAATGAGCAGTTCTTC	CASSLKLGLADNEQFF
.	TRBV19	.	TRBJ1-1	TGTGCCAGTAGTCGCGCGGGAAGGACGAGCACTGAAGCTTTCTTT	CASSRAGRTSTEAFF
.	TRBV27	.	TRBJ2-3	TGTGCCAGCAGTTTGGGTGCTGGGGGCTTTACTAGCACAGATACGCAGTATTTT	CASSLGAGGFTSTDTQYF
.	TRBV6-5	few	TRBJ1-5	TGTGCCAGCAGTTACTCGGGGACAAACAATCAGCCCCAGCATTTT	CASSYSGTNNQPQHF
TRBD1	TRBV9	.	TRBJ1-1	TGTGCCAGCACCCCAGGGGACAGGCCCCATGGGGAGAACACTGAAGCTTTCTTT	CASTPGDRPHGENTEAFF
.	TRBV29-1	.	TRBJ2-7	TGCAGCGTTGAAGACCGAGCATACGAGCAGTACTTC	CSVEDRAYEQYF
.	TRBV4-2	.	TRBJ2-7	TGTGCCAGCAGCCAAGGGAGCTCCTACGAGCAGTACTTC	CASSQGSSYEQYF
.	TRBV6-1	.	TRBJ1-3	TGTGCCAGCAGTGAATTAGGGAGTGGAAACACCATATATTTT	CASSELGSGNTIYF
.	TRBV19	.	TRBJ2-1	TGTGCCAGTAGTACTACTAGAAATGAGCAGTTCTTC	CASSTTRNEQFF
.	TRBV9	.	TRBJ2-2	TGTGCCAGCAGTCAGAACACCGGGGAGCTGTTTTTT	CASSQNTGELFF
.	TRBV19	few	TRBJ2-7	TGTGCCAGTAGTGTGTCCGGGCGCGAGCAGTACTTC	CASSVSGREQYF
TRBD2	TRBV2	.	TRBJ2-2	TGTGCCAGCAGTGACCCTAGCGGGGGCCCGAACACCGGGGAGCTGTTTTTT	CASSDPSGGPNTGELFF
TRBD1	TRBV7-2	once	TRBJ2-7	TGTGCCAGCAGCTGGGGACAGGGAGGTTCATGGGTCTACGAGCAGTACTTC	CASSWGQGGSWVYEQYF
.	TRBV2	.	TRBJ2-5	TGTGCCAGCAAGGGAGAGACCCAGTACTTC	CASKGETQYF